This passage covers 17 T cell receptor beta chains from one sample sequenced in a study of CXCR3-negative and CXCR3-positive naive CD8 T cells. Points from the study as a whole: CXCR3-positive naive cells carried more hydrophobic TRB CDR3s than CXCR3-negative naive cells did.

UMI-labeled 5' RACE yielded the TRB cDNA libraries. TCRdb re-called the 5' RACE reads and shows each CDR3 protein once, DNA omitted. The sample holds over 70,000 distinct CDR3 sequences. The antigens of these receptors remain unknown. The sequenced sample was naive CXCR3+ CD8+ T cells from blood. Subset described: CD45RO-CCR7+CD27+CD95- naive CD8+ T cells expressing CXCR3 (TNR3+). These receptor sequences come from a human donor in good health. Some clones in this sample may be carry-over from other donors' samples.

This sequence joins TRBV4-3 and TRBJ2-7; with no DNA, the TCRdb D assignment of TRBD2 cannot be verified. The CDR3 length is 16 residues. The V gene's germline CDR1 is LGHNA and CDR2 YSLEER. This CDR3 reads CASSQDWASGSYEQYF.

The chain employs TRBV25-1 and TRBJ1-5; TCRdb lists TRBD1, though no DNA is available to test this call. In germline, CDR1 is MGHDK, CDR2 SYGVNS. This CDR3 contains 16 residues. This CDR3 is CASSGLTGGPNQPQHF.

CDR3: CASSLPAEPNEQFF. This chain links TRBV27 with TRBJ2-1. This CDR3 region has 14 residues. Germline V gene sequence: CDR1 MNHEY, CDR2 SMNVEV (reference sequence).

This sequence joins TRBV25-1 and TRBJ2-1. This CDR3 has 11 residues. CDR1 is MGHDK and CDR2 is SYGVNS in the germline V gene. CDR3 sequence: CASSLKDEQFF.

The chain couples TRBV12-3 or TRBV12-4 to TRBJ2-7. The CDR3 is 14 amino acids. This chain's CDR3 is CASSTSGNSYEQYF.

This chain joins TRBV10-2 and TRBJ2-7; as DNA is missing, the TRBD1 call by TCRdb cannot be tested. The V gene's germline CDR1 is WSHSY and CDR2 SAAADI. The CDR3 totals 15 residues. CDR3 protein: CASSARWGMRNEQYF.

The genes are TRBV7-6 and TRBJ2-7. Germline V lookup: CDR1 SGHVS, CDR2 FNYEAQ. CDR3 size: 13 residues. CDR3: CASSFGPSYEQYF.

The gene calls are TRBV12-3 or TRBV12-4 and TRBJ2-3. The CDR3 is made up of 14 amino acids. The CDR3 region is CASSLARRTDTQYF.

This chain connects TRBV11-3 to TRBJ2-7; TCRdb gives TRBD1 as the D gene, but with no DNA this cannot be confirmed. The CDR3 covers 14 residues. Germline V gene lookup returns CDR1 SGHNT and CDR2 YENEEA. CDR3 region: CASSSQGNPYEQYF.

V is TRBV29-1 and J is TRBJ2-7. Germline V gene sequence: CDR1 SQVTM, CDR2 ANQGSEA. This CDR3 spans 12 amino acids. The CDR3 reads CSVGVQAREQYF.

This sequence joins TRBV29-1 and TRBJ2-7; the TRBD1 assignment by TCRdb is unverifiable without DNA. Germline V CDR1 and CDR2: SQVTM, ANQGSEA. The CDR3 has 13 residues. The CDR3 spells CSVYPSDRVEQYF.

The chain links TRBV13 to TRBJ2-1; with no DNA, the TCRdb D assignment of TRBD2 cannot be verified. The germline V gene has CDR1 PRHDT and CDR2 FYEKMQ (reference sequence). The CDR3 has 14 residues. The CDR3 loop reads CASSTGLAEVEQFF.

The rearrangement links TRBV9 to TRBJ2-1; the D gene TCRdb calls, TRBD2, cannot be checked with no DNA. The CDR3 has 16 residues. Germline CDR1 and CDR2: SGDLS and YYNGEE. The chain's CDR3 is CASSTSKRGGRNEQFF.

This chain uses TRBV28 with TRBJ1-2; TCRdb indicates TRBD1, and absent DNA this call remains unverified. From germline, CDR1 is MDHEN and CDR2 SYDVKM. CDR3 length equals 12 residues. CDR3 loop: CASSQGGYGYTF.

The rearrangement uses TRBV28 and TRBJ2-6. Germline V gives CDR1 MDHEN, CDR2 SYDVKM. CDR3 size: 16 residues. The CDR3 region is CASSLVYRSGANVLTF.

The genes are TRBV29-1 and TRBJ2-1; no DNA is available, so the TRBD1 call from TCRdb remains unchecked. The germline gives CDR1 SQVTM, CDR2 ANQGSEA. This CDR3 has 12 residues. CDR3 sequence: CSAWTGDNEQFF.

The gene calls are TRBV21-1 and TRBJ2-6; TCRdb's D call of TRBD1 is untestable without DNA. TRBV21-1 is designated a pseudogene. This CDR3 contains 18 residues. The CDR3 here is CASSPRDRVFFGANVLTF.